Below, 22 T cell receptor beta chains from the same sample are listed, as sequenced in a study of T-cell reconstitution after alpha-beta-depleted transplantation in children. Researchers prepared the TCRbeta library using unique molecular identifiers, the study reports. MiXCR, applied by TCRdb to the PCR reads, yields one record per CDR3 protein. The table lists about 120,000 distinct CDR3 sequences, more than 20% of them singletons, with about 10% in the top ten. Sample: PBMCs, mostly from graft donor cells, taken 180 days after TCRalphabeta/CD19-depleted stem cell transplant. These receptors originate from a male patient aged 2 to 9 who had a stem cell transplant for chronic granulomatous disease, so the T cells may come from the graft donor.

This clonotype was seen many times. The V and J genes are TRBV20-1 and TRBJ2-1, with unresolved D. CDR1 and CDR2 from the germline V gene are DFQATT and SNEGSKA (reference sequence). Trimming pared 6 bases from V and 9 bases from J, leaving 12 bases between. The CDR3 is made up of 11 amino acids. The CDR3 protein is CSALWGGEQFF. DNA for the CDR3: TGCAGTGCCCTATGGGGTGGTGAGCAGTTCTTC.

This clonotype has only one observation. The chain is built from TRBV3-1 and TRBJ2-7, with D hard to call. From germline, CDR1 is LGHDT and CDR2 YNNKEL (reference sequence). CDR3 length equals 15 residues. V lost 4 bases and J lost 0, with 13 bases in between. CDR3 DNA sequence: TGTGCCAGCAGCCTATCACCAGGCCCCTCCTACGAGCAGTACTTC. It encodes CASSLSPGPSYEQYF.

This clonotype has ten or more counts. The V and J genes are TRBV9 and TRBJ2-5, with TRBD2 identical over 8 bases. The CDR3 has 16 residues. From germline, CDR1 is SGDLS and CDR2 YYNGEE. Trimming took 3 bases from V and 2 from J; bases not matched to a gene: 9. CDR3 DNA: TGTGCCAGCAGCGCCTACTGGCGGGGGGAACAAGAGACCCAGTACTTC. It is translated as CASSAYWRGEQETQYF.

This clonotype was picked up a small number of times. The V gene is TRBV5-1, the J gene TRBJ1-1; 9 bases agree with TRBD1. Germline V gives CDR1 SGHRS, CDR2 YFSETQ. The length of the CDR3 is 16 residues. V shed 4 bases, J shed 4 bases, and the junction held 11 bases outside the gene matches. The CDR3 DNA sequence: TGCGCCAGCAGCACCGAAGGGACAGGGTTGATCACTGAAGCTTTCTTT. This sequence encodes CASSTEGTGLITEAFF. The variable domain in full, completed from reference TRBV5-1 and TRBJ1-1, reads KAGVTQTPRYLIKTRGQQVTLSCSPISGHRSVSWYQQTPGQGLQFLFEYFSETQRNKGNFPGRFSGRQFSNSRSEMNVSTLELGDSALYLCASSTEGTGLITEAFFGQGTRLTVV.

The sample holds many counts of this clonotype. The chain is built from TRBV12-3 or TRBV12-4 and TRBJ1-1, with D perhaps TRBD1 (5 bases). The CDR3 is 13 residues long. V was shortened by 7 bases and J by 1 base, with 10 bases between the two germline ends. The CDR3 is CASKLQANTEAFF. Here the CDR3 DNA reads TGTGCCAGCAAGCTACAGGCGAACACTGAAGCTTTCTTT.

This clonotype was recorded at least ten times. The chain has TRBV20-1 and TRBJ2-7; weak D call: TRBD2 (6 bases). Trimming took off 8 bases at V and 2 bases at J, with 28 bases between the two ends. This CDR3 spans 17 amino acids. The V gene's germline CDR1 is DFQATT and CDR2 SNEGSKA (reference sequence). CDR3 in DNA: TGCAGTCCTTCTGCCCCACGGGCGGGAATTGATACCTACGAGCAGTACTTC. The encoded protein is CSPSAPRAGIDTYEQYF.

This clonotype appeared once. The V gene is TRBV7-8, the J gene TRBJ2-4, with D possibly matching TRBD1 (6 bases). The CDR3 totals 13 residues. Germline lookup yields CDR1 SGHVS and CDR2 FQNEAQ. V dropped 1 base and J dropped 8 bases, with 9 bases sitting between them. CDR3 bases: TGTGCCAGCAGCTTAGGCAGGGGACACATTCAGTACTTC. This sequence encodes CASSLGRGHIQYF.

This clonotype was observed a few times. The V and J genes are TRBV29-1 and TRBJ1-4; 7 bases are a match to TRBD1. V gave up 7 bases and J gave up 8 bases; unmatched junction bases: 10. The V gene's germline CDR1 is SQVTM and CDR2 ANQGSEA. CDR3 size: 13 residues. The CDR3 here is CSARGGQGEKLFF. Here the CDR3 DNA reads TGCAGCGCCCGAGGGGGCCAGGGAGAAAAACTGTTTTTT.

This clonotype has at least ten counts. The V call is TRBV28, the J call TRBJ2-5; D uncertain. The germline gives CDR1 MDHEN, CDR2 SYDVKM. V was trimmed by 5 bases and J by 2 bases, leaving 9 bases between them. The CDR3 is 13 amino acids. The CDR3 coding sequence is TGTGCCAGCAGTCATGGGGTACAAGAGACCCAGTACTTC. Protein product: CASSHGVQETQYF.

This clonotype was seen ten or more times. V usage is TRBV5-1 and J usage is TRBJ2-7, with 8 bases matching TRBD2. CDR1 SGHRS and CDR2 YFSETQ come from the germline V gene. The CDR3 runs to 17 residues. With 2 bases clipped from V and 2 bases from J, the junction kept 12 bases outside the gene matches. CDR3 loop: CASSFGYSGTLTYEQYF. The CDR3 DNA reads TGCGCCAGCAGCTTTGGGTATAGCGGGACTTTGACCTACGAGCAGTACTTC.

The chain links TRBV7-9 to TRBJ2-1, with D possibly being TRBD1 or TRBD2 (5 bases each). The CDR3 extends over 15 amino acids. The germline V and J ends were trimmed by 5 bases and 5 bases, with 16 bases remaining between them. Germline CDR1 reads SEHNR; CDR2 reads FQNEAQ (reference sequence). The CDR3 nucleotides are TGTGCCAGCAGCAATATCGGGACCAGAGACAATGAGCAGTTCTTC. It is translated as CASSNIGTRDNEQFF.

The rearrangement uses TRBV12-3 or TRBV12-4 and TRBJ1-4; D might be TRBD1 (5 bases). V was clipped by 2 bases and J by 7 bases, with 11 bases between them. CDR3 length equals 14 residues. The CDR3 region has the DNA TGTGCCAGCAGTTTATCAGGGACCGGTGAAAAACTGTTTTTT. Its translation: CASSLSGTGEKLFF.

The rearrangement links TRBV20-1 to TRBJ2-7, with TRBD1 matching over 9 bases. CDR1 DFQATT and CDR2 SNEGSKA come from the germline V gene (reference sequence). The J segment lost 3 bases and the V segment lost 3 bases, leaving 24 bases of the junction unmatched. This CDR3 comprises 20 residues. Here the CDR3 reads CSARGYFGTGHGSRDYEQYF. The CDR3 DNA reads as TGCAGTGCTAGGGGTTACTTCGGGACAGGGCATGGGAGTCGGGACTACGAGCAGTACTTC.

This clonotype was picked up a small number of times. The rearrangement uses TRBV12-3 or TRBV12-4 and TRBJ2-1; TRBD2 matches at 7 bases. The CDR3 is 17 residues long. V was pared by 4 bases and J by 3 bases, with 12 bases of the junction left unmatched. CDR3 in amino acids: CASSSLTGGVFYNEQFF. The CDR3 DNA reads as TGTGCCAGCAGTTCACTTACGGGAGGTGTCTTCTACAATGAGCAGTTCTTC.

This clonotype was seen a handful of times. The rearrangement joins TRBV7-2 to TRBJ2-7; TRBD2 is a possible D gene (6 bases). Germline V gene sequence: CDR1 SGHTA, CDR2 FQGNSA. Between the trimmed V and J ends, which lost 2 bases and 7 bases, there was a span of 9 bases. The CDR3 is 12 residues long. CDR3 loop: CASSLRTMEQYF. The CDR3 coding sequence is TGTGCCAGCAGCTTAAGGACTATGGAGCAGTACTTC.

About this clonotype: A much larger clone lies one base from this, so it may be a read error. The rearrangement links TRBV29-1 to TRBJ2-4, with no clear D. Germline V CDR1 and CDR2: SQVTM, ANQGSEA. The CDR3 contains 12 residues. The CDR3 coding sequence is TGCAGCGTTGAGTTCGCCAAAAACAGTCAGTACTTC. Its translation is CSVEFAKNSQYF.

This clonotype has a count of ten or more. J is TRBJ2-3 and V is TRBV20-1; D remains unclear. The CDR3 extends over 14 amino acids. The V end was cut by 6 bases, the J end by 1 base, with 14 bases between. Germline CDR1 is DFQATT and CDR2 is SNEGSKA (reference sequence). Here the CDR3 reads CSAPPVGGTDTQYF. CDR3 nucleotide sequence: TGCAGTGCCCCTCCGGTTGGGGGCACAGATACGCAGTATTTT.

This clonotype occurred many times. The J gene is TRBJ1-4, the V gene TRBV29-1; TRBD1 matches 9 bases. The length of the CDR3 is 13 residues. Per the germline V gene, CDR1 is SQVTM and CDR2 is ANQGSEA. The trim removed 4 bases at V and 7 bases at J, leaving 4 bases unmatched. The CDR3 DNA reads as TGCAGCGTTGCGGGACAGGGTGGTGAAAAACTGTTTTTT. Translation gives CSVAGQGGEKLFF. Looking up the rest from reference TRBV29-1 and TRBJ1-4 gives the full variable domain: SAVISQKPSRDICQRGTSLTIQCQVDSQVTMMFWYRQQPGQSLTLIATANQGSEATYESGFVIDKFPISRPNLTFSTLTVSNMSPEDSSIYLCSVAGQGGEKLFFGSGTQLSVL.

At least ten counts were recorded for this clonotype. This chain joins TRBV28 and TRBJ2-7; D remains ambiguous. In germline, CDR1 is MDHEN, CDR2 SYDVKM. The CDR3 consists of 12 residues. V was clipped by 1 base and J by 7 bases, with 8 bases between them. The CDR3 here is CASSLYGWEQYF. CDR3 coding DNA: TGTGCCAGCAGTTTATACGGGTGGGAGCAGTACTTC.

This clonotype has ten or more counts. CDR3 residues: CASRGPIYGYTF. CDR3 nucleotide sequence: TGTGCCAGTCGGGGTCCGATCTATGGCTACACCTTC. The chain is built from TRBV19 and TRBJ1-2; no clear D gene. V was clipped by 8 bases and J by 4 bases, with 11 bases between them. Per germline, CDR1 LNHDA and CDR2 SQIVND (reference sequence). This CDR3 has 12 amino acids.

The chain recombines TRBV7-2 with TRBJ2-3; D remains unclear. Trimming removed 0 bases at V and 1 base at J, with 11 bases between. Germline lookup yields CDR1 SGHTA and CDR2 FQGNSA. The CDR3 is 16 amino acids. This CDR3 reads CASSLATWARTDTQYF. The CDR3 coding sequence is TGTGCCAGCAGCTTAGCCACTTGGGCCCGCACAGATACGCAGTATTTT. The variable domain in full, with the rest retrieved from reference TRBV7-2 and TRBJ2-3, is GAGVSQSPSNKVTEKGKDVELRCDPISGHTALYWYRQSLGQGLEFLIYFQGNSAPDKSGLPSDRFSAERTGGSVSTLTIQRTQQEDSAVYLCASSLATWARTDTQYFGPGTRLTVL.

The genes are TRBV10-3 and TRBJ1-6; 8 bases align to TRBD1. CDR1 and CDR2 from the germline V gene are ENHRY and SYGVKD. The CDR3 is made up of 13 amino acids. Trimming took 6 bases from V and 13 from J; bases not matched to a gene: 8. In DNA form, the CDR3 reads TGTGCCATCAGGGTGGGACAGGAGGGTCCCCTCCACTTT. It is translated as CAIRVGQEGPLHF.